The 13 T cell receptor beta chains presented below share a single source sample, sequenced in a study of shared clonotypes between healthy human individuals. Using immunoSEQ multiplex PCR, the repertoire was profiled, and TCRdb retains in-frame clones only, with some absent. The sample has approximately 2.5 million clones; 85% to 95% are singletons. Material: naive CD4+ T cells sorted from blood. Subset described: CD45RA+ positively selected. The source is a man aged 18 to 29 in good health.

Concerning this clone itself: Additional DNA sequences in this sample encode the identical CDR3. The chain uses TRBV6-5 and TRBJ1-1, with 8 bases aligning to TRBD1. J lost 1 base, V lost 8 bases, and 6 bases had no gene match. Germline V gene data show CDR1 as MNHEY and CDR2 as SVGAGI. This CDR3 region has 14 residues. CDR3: CASSQGQGNTEAFF. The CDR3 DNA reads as TGTGCCAGCTCCCAAGGACAGGGGAACACTGAAGCTTTCTTT.

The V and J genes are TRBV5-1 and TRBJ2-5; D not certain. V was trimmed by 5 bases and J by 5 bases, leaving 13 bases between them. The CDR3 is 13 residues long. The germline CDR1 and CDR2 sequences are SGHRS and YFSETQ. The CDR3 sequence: CASRLQESETQYF. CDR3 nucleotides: TGCGCCAGCAGGCTTCAGGAAAGTGAGACCCAGTACTTC.

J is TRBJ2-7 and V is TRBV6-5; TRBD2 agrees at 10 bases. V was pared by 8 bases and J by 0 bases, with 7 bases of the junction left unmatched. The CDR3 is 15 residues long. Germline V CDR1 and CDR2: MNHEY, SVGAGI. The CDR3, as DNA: TGTGCCAGCCGACTAGCGGGTCCCAGCTCCTACGAGCAGTACTTC. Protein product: CASRLAGPSSYEQYF.

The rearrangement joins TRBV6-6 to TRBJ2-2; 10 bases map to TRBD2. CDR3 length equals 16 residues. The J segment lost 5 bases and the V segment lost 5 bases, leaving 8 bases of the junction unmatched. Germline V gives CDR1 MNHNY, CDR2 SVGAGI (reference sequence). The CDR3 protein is CASSNLAGVGTGELFF. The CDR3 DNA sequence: TGTGCCAGCAGTAATCTAGCGGGAGTCGGGACCGGGGAGCTGTTTTTT.

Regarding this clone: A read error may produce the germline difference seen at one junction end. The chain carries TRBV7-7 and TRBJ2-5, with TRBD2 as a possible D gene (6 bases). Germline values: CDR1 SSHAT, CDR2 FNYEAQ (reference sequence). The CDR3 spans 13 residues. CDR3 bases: TGTGCTAGCAGCTCCGGGACTGAAGAGACCCAGTACTTC. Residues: CASSSGTEETQYF.

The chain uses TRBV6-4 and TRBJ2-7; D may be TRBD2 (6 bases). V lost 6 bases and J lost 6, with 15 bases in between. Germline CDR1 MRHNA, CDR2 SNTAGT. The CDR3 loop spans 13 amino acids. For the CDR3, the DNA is TGTGCCAGCAGCGAGCAGATGGAGGGCGAGCAGTACTTC. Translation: CASSEQMEGEQYF.

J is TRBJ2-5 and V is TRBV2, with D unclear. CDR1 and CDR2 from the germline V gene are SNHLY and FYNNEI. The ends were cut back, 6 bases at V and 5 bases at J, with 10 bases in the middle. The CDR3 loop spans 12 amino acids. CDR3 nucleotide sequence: TGTGCCAGCAGATACACCGGGGAGACCCAGTACTTC. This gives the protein CASRYTGETQYF.

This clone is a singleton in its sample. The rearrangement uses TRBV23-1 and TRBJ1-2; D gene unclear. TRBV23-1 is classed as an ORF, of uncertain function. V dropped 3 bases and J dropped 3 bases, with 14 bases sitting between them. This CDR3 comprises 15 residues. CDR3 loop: CASSHEALKDYGYTF. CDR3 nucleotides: TGCGCCAGCAGTCACGAGGCCCTCAAGGACTATGGCTACACCTTC.

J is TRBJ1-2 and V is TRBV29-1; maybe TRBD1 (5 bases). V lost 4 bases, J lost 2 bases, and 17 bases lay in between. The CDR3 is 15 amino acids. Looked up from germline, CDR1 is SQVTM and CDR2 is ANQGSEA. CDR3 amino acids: CSVGYMGGRNYGYTF. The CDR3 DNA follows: TGCAGCGTTGGGTATATGGGGGGAAGGAACTATGGCTACACCTTC.

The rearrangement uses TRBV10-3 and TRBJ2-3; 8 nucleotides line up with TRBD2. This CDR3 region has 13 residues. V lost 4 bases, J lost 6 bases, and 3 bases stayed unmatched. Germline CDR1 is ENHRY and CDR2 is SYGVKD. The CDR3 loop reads CAISASGSDTQYF. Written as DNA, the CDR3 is TGTGCCATCAGTGCCAGCGGGAGCGATACGCAGTATTTT.

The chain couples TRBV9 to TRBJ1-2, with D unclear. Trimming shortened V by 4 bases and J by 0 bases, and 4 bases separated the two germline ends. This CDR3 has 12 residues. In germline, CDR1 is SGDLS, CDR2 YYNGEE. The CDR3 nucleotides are TGTGCCAGCAGCTTCACTAACTATGGCTACACCTTC. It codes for CASSFTNYGYTF.

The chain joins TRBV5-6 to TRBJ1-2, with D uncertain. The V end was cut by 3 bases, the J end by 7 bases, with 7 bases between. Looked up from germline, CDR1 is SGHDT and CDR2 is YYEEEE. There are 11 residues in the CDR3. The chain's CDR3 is CASSSAFGYTF. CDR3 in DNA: TGTGCCAGCAGCTCAGCCTTTGGCTACACCTTC.

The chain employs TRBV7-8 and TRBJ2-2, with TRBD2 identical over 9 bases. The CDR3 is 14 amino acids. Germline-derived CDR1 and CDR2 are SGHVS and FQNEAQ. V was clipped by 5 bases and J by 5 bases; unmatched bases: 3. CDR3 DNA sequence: TGTGCCAGCAGCAGGCTAGCGGGAACCGGGGAGCTGTTTTTT. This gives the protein CASSRLAGTGELFF.